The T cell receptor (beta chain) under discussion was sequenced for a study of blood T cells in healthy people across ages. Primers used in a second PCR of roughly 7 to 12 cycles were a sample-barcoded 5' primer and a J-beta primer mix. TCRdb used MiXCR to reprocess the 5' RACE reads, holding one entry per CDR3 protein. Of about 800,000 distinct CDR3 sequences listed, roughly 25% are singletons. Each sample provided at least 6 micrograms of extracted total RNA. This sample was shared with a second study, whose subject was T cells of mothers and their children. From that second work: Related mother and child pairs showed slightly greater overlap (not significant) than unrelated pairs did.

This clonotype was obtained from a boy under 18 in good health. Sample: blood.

This chain's CDR3 is CASSQPGQRRRFTDTQYF. DNA for the CDR3: TGCGCCAGCAGCCAACCTGGACAGAGACGACGATTCACAGATACGCAGTATTTT. This chain joins TRBV4-1 and TRBJ2-3, with D maybe TRBD1 (6 bases). Looked up from germline, CDR1 is MGHRA and CDR2 is YSYEKL. Trimming pared 2 bases from V and 2 bases from J, leaving 20 bases between. The CDR3 contains 18 residues.